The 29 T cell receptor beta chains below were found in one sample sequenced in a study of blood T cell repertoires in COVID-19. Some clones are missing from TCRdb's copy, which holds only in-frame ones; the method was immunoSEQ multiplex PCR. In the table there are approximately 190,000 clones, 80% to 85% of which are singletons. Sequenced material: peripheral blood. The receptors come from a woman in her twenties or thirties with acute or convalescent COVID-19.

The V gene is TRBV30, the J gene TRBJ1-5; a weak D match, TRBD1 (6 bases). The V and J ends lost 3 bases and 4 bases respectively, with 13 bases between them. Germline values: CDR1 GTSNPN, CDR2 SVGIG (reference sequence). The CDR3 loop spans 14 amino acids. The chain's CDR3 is CAWRVKQGNQPQHF. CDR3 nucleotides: TGTGCCTGGAGGGTAAAACAGGGTAATCAGCCCCAGCATTTT.

The CDR3 loop is CASSLLGQLPQGGDTEAFF. The CDR3, as DNA: TGTGCCAGCAGCTTGCTGGGACAACTCCCTCAAGGAGGCGACACTGAAGCTTTCTTT. The chain links TRBV5-6 to TRBJ1-1, with D possibly matching TRBD1 (6 bases). The V end lost 1 base, the J end lost 3 bases, and 25 bases lay between the germline ends. Per the germline V gene, CDR1 is SGHDT and CDR2 is YYEEEE. CDR3 size: 19 residues.

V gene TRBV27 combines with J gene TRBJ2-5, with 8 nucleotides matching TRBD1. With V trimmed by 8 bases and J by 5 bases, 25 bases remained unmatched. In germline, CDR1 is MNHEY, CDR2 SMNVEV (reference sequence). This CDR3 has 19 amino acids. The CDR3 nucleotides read TGTGCCAGCGTCCAGACGGGCAGGGGGCCAATGAAAAAGAGGGAGACCCAGTACTTC. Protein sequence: CASVQTGRGPMKKRETQYF.

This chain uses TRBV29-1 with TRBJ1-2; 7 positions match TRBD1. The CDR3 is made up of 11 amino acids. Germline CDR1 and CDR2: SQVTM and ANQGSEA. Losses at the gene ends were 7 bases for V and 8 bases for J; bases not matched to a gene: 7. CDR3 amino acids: CSARQGRGYTF. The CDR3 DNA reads TGCAGCGCCAGACAGGGAAGGGGCTACACCTTC.

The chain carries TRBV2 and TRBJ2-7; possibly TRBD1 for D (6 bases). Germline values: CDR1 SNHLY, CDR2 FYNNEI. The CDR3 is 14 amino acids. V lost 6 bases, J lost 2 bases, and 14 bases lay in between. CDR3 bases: TGTGCCAGCAGGGAAACAGGGCCGGCCTACGAGCAGTACTTC. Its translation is CASRETGPAYEQYF.

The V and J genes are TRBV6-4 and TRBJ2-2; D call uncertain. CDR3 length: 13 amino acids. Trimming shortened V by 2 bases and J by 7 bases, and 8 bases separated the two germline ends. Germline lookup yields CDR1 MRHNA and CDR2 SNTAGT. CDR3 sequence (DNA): TGTGCCAGCAGTGACCGTGCAGTCGGGGAGCTGTTTTTT. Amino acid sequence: CASSDRAVGELFF.

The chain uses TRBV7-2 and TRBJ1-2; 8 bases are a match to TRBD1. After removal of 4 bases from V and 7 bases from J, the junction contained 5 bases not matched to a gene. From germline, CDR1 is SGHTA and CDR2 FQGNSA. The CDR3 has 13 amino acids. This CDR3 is CASSSGQGSGYTF. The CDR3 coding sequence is TGTGCCAGCAGCTCCGGACAGGGAAGTGGCTACACCTTC.

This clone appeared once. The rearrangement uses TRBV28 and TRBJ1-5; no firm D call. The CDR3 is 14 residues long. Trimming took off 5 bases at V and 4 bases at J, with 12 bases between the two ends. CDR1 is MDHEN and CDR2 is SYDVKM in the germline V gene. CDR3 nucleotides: TGTGCCAGCAGTCCTCCCCTCCCTAATCAGCCCCAGCATTTT. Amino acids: CASSPPLPNQPQHF.

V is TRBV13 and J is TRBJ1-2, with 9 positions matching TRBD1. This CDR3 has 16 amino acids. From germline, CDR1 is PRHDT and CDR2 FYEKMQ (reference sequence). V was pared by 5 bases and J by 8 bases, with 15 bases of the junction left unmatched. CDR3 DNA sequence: TGTGCCAGCAGCCACCGGACAGGGGAGGTGACTAGGGGCTACACCTTC. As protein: CASSHRTGEVTRGYTF.

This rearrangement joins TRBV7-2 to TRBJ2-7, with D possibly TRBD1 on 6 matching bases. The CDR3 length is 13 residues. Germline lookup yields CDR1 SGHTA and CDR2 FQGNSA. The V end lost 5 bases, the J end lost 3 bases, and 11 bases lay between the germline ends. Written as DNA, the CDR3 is TGTGCCAGCAGCCCCCGGGACAACTACGAGCAGTACTTC. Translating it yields CASSPRDNYEQYF.

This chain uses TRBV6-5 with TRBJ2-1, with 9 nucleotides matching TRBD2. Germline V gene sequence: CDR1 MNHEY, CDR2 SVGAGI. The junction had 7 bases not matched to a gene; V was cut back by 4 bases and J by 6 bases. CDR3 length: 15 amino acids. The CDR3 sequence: CASSSGTSMGNEQFF. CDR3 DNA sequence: TGTGCCAGCAGTTCCGGGACTAGCATGGGCAATGAGCAGTTCTTC.

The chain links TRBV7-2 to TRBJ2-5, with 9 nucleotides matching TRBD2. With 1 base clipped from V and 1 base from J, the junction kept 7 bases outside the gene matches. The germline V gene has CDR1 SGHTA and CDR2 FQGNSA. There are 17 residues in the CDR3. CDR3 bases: TGTGCCAGCAGCTTAGAGGGGGGACTAGCCTTCCAAGAGACCCAGTACTTC. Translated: CASSLEGGLAFQETQYF.

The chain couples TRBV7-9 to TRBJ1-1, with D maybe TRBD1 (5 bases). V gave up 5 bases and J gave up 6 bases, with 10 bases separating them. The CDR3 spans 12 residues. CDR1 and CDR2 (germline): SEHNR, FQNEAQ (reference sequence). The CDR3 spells CASSQGMSEAFF. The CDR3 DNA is TGTGCCAGCAGCCAGGGAATGTCTGAAGCTTTCTTT.

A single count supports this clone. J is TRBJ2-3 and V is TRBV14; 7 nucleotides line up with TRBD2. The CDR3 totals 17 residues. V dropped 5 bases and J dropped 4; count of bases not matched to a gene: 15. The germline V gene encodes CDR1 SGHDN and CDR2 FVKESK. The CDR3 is CASSANAGVVSADTQYF. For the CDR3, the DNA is TGTGCCAGCAGCGCCAACGCGGGGGTGGTGTCGGCAGATACGCAGTATTTT.

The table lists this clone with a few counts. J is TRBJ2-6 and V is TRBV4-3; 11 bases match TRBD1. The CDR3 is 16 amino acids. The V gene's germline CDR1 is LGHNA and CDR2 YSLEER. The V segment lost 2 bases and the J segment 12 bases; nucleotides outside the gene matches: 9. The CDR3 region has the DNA TGCGCCAGCAGCCAAAACGCTGGGACAGGGGGACGCGTCCTGACTTTC. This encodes CASSQNAGTGGRVLTF.

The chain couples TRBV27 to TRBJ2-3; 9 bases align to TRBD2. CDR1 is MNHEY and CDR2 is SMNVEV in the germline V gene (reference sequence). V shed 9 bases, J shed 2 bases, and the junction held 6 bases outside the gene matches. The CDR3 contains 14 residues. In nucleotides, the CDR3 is TGTGCCAGGGAGAGCGGGGGGAACACAGATACGCAGTATTTT. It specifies CARESGGNTDTQYF.

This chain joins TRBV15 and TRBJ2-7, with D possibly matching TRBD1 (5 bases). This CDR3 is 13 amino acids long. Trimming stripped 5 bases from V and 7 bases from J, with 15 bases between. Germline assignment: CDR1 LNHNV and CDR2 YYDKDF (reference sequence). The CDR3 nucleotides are TGTGCCACCAGCCTTTCACTAAAGGGGGAGCAGTACTTC. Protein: CATSLSLKGEQYF.

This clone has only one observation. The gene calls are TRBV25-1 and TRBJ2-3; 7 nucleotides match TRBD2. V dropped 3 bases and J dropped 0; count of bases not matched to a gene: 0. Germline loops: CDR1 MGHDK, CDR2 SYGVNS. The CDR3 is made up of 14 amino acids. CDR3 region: CASSDSGSTDTQYF. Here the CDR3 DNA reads TGTGCCAGCAGTGATAGCGGGAGCACAGATACGCAGTATTTT.

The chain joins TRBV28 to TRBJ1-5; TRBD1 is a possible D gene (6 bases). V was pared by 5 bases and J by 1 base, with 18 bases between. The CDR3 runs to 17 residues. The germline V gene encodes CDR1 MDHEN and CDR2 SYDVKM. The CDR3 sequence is CASSPLPGTWSNQPQHF. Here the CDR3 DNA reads TGTGCCAGCAGTCCTCTTCCCGGGACATGGAGCAATCAGCCCCAGCATTTT. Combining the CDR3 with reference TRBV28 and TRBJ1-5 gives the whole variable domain DVKVTQSSRYLVKRTGEKVFLECVQDMDHENMFWYRQDPGLGLRLIYFSYDVKMKEKGDIPEGYSVSREKKERFSLILESASTNQTSMYLCASSPLPGTWSNQPQHFGDGTRLSIL.

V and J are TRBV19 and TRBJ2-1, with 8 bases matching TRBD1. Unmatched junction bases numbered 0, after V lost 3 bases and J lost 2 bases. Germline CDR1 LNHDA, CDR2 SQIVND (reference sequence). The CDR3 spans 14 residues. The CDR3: CASSMTGAYNEQFF. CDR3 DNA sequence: TGTGCCAGTAGTATGACAGGGGCCTACAATGAGCAGTTCTTC.

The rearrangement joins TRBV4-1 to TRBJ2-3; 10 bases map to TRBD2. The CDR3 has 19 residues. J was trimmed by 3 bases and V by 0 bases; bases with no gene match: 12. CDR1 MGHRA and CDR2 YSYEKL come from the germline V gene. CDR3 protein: CASSQDHATSGIRTDTQYF. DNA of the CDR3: TGCGCCAGCAGCCAAGATCACGCAACTAGCGGGATAAGAACAGATACGCAGTATTTT.

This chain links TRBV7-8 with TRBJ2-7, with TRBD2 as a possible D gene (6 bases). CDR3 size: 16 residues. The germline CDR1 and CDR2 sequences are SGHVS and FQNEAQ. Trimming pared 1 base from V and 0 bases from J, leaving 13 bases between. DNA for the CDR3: TGTGCCAGCAGCTTAGAAGGAGGGGTTAGCTCCTACGAGCAGTACTTC. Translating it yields CASSLEGGVSSYEQYF. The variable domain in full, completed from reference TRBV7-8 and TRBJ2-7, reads GAGVSQSPRYKVAKRGQDVALRCDPISGHVSLFWYQQALGQGPEFLTYFQNEAQLDKSGLPSDRFFAERPEGSVSTLKIQRTQQEDSAVYLCASSLEGGVSSYEQYFGPGTRLTVT.

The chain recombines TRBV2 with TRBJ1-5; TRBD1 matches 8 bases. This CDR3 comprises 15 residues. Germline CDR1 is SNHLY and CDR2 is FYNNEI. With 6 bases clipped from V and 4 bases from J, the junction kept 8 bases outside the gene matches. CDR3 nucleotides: TGTGCCAGCAGGTCTTCAGGGGGCAGGAATCAGCCCCAGCATTTT. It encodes CASRSSGGRNQPQHF.

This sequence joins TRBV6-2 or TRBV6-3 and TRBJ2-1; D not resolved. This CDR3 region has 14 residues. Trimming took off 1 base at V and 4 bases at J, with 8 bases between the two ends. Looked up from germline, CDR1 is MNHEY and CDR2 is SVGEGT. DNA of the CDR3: TGTGCCAGCAGTTACTACGTGCGGTACAATGAGCAGTTCTTC. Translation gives CASSYYVRYNEQFF.

The CDR3 coding sequence is TGTGCCAGCAGCTTAAATCTACAGGGGGCTCTTGATTCACCCCTCCACTTT. Translation gives CASSLNLQGALDSPLHF. The V gene is TRBV7-2, the J gene TRBJ1-6; 9 bases line up with TRBD1. Per the germline V gene, CDR1 is SGHTA and CDR2 is FQGNSA. The junction had 10 bases not matched to a gene; V was cut back by 2 bases and J by 8 bases. The CDR3 length is 17 residues.

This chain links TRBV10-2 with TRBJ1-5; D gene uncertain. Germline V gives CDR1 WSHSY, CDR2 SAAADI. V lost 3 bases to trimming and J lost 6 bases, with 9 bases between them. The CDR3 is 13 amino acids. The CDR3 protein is CASSEQQSQPQHF. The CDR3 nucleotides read TGCGCCAGCAGTGAACAGCAGTCTCAGCCCCAGCATTTT.

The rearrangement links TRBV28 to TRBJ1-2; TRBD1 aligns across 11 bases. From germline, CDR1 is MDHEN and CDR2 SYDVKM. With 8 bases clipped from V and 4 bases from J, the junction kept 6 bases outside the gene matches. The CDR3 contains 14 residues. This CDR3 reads CASWTGGDGYGYTF. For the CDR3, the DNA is TGTGCCAGCTGGACAGGGGGCGACGGCTATGGCTACACCTTC.

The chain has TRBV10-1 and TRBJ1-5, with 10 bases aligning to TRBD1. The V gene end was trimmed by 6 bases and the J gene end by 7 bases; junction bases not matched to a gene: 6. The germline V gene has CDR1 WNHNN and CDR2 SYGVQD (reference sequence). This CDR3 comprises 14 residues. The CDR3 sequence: CASRDDRGRQPQHF. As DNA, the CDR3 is TGCGCCAGCAGGGACGACAGGGGGCGGCAGCCCCAGCATTTT.

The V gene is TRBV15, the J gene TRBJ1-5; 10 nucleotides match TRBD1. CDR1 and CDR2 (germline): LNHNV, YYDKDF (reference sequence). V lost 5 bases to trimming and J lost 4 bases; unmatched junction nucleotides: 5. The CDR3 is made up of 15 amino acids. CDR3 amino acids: CATSRDRGLNQPQHF. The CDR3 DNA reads TGTGCCACCAGCCGGGACAGGGGCCTTAATCAGCCCCAGCATTTT.